This TCR beta chain was sequenced during a study of T cell repertoires in cytomegalovirus infection. Study information: From public TCR beta signatures came an indication of both CMV infection and matching HLA type. Findings and caveats of the study: Cumulative public TCR beta family frequency identified carriers of CMV plus the relevant HLA. Dominating the ex vivo response were TCR beta clonotypes that were CMV-specific and HLA-C-restricted.

This clonotype was counted once. Its antigen is unidentified. CDR3 length equals 14 residues. The germline CDR1 and CDR2 sequences are DFQATT and SNEGSKA (reference sequence). Trimming left V 6 bases short and J 9 bases short, with 21 bases between. Via MiXCR, TCRdb re-called the reads, giving one row per CDR3 protein. This sample has about 440,000 distinct CDR3 sequences, with 25% to 40% found just once. Specimen: PBMCs. V gene TRBV20-1 combines with J gene TRBJ2-1; either TRBD1 or TRBD2 may fit D (7 bases each). The receptor's source is a human donor in good health (CMV status not recorded). Some clones in this sample may be carry-over from other donors' samples. CDR3: CSAPEQGDYGEQFF. DNA of the CDR3: TGCAGTGCACCCGAGCAGGGGGACTATGGTGAGCAGTTCTTC.